The present entry profiles one T cell receptor beta chain with its context. Its target is not known. These data originate in a study of T cells in narcolepsy. On the study more broadly: Healthy controls were enrolled alongside patients with narcolepsy type 1 or type 2.

CDR3 length: 12 residues. V was clipped by 5 bases and J by 6 bases, with 7 bases between them. Germline values: CDR1 SGHTA, CDR2 FQGNSA. Libraries were prepared by immunoSEQ multiplex PCR; TCRdb keeps only in-frame clonotypes and omits some of them. This sample has about 30,000 clones, with roughly four fifths found just once. Study results and limitations: No autoreactive T cell clone sequences appeared in some memory CD4+ repertoires.

This sequence was found in a human donor with narcolepsy. Sequencing was carried out using CD45RA- memory CD4+ T cells from PBMCs. The rearrangement links TRBV7-2 to TRBJ1-4; D remains ambiguous. CDR3 DNA: TGTGCCAGCAGCGCCCAGGATGAAAAACTGTTTTTT. It encodes CASSAQDEKLFF.